The 9 T cell receptor beta chains below were found in one sample sequenced in a study of breast tumors, draining lymph nodes, adjacent tissues. Samples came from axillary lymph nodes draining the breast cancer. TCRdb re-analysed the multiplex PCR reads in MiXCR, keeping a single row per CDR3 protein. The sample includes under 150,000 distinct CDR3 sequences, about 20% of them seen just once. The sequencing sample was made of axillary lymph node tissue. These receptors were collected from a female donor with breast cancer. Some clones in this sample may be carry-over from other donors' samples.

This clonotype was seen repeatedly, ten times or more. This chain connects TRBV3-1 to TRBJ2-7, with D hard to call. Germline-derived CDR1 and CDR2 are LGHDT and YNNKEL (reference sequence). Trimming removed 4 bases from V and 4 bases from J, with 11 bases in between. The CDR3 is made up of 13 amino acids. The CDR3 coding sequence is TGTGCCAGCAGCCGGCAAGTAGAATACGAGCAGTACTTC. It codes for CASSRQVEYEQYF.

There are many counts of this clonotype. The chain carries TRBV20-1 and TRBJ1-2; 7 nucleotides agree with TRBD1. The CDR3 contains 15 residues. Germline CDR1 is DFQATT and CDR2 is SNEGSKA (reference sequence). After removal of 2 bases from V and 2 bases from J, the junction contained 8 bases not matched to a gene. For the CDR3, the DNA is TGCAGTGCTAGACGAACCCTACAGGGGAACTATGGCTACACCTTC. This codes for CSARRTLQGNYGYTF.

In regard to this clonotype: This could be a read error, since a much larger clone is one nucleotide away. The rearrangement links TRBV9 to TRBJ1-2, with D tentatively TRBD1 (5 bases). V dropped 0 bases and J dropped 5 bases, with 14 bases sitting between them. In germline, CDR1 is SGDLS, CDR2 YYNGEE. There are 15 residues in the CDR3. In DNA, the CDR3 is TGTGCCAGCAGCGTAGGGTCGGGGGAACTGTATGGCTACACCTTC. It codes for CASSVGSGELYGYTF.

Many counts were recorded for this clonotype. The chain joins TRBV30 to TRBJ1-5; D remains ambiguous. Trimming stripped 4 bases from V and 0 bases from J, with 10 bases between. The CDR3 length is 14 residues. Germline CDR1 GTSNPN, CDR2 SVGIG (reference sequence). The CDR3 here is CAWTRGYSNQPQHF. As DNA, the CDR3 is TGTGCCTGGACTCGGGGATATAGCAATCAGCCCCAGCATTTT.

The sample holds many counts of this clonotype. The chain recombines TRBV3-1 with TRBJ1-2; no reliable D call. The CDR3 contains 16 residues. The ends were cut back, 1 base at V and 2 bases at J, with 14 bases in the middle. Germline CDR1 LGHDT, CDR2 YNNKEL (reference sequence). The CDR3 coding sequence is TGTGCCAGCAGCCAAGGTCCGAGCACACAGAACTATGGCTACACCTTC. Translating it yields CASSQGPSTQNYGYTF. Variable domain in full (rest from reference TRBV3-1 and TRBJ1-2): DTAVSQTPKYLVTQMGNDKSIKCEQNLGHDTMYWYKQDSKKFLKIMFSYNNKELIINETVPNRFSPKSPDKAHLNLHINSLELGDSAVYFCASSQGPSTQNYGYTFGSGTRLTVV.

This clonotype was seen at least ten times. The V and J genes are TRBV18 and TRBJ1-4; the D gene is possibly TRBD1 (6 bases). Trimming removed 3 bases from V and 7 bases from J, with 6 bases in between. CDR1 and CDR2 (germline): KGHSH, LQKENI. The CDR3 is made up of 12 amino acids. CDR3 coding DNA: TGTGCCAGCTCACCCAGGGGTGAAAAACTGTTTTTT. Its protein is CASSPRGEKLFF.

To note about this clonotype: A much larger clone is a single base away; this may be a read error. V is TRBV6-6 and J is TRBJ2-1; 9 bases fit TRBD1. V dropped 5 bases and J dropped 12; count of bases not matched to a gene: 11. This CDR3 comprises 14 residues. Germline V CDR1 and CDR2: MNHNY, SVGAGI (reference sequence). The CDR3 DNA reads TGTGCCAGCAGTCTCAGGGGACAGGGATTCGGGCAGTTCTTC. Its translation is CASSLRGQGFGQFF.

This clonotype has a count of ten or more. CDR3 nucleotide sequence: TGTGCCACCAGGAGGGCGGGCGTCGTAAATGAGCAGTTCTTC. Its translation is CATRRAGVVNEQFF. This chain links TRBV15 with TRBJ2-1, with D perhaps TRBD2 (5 bases). The CDR3 has 14 amino acids. Trimming removed 6 bases from V and 7 bases from J, with 16 bases in between. Germline CDR1 is LNHNV and CDR2 is YYDKDF (reference sequence).

This clonotype was seen repeatedly, ten times or more. V gene TRBV20-1 combines with J gene TRBJ2-1; no reliable D call. Trimming cost V 5 bases and J 8 bases, with 13 bases left between them. This CDR3 comprises 12 residues. In germline, CDR1 is DFQATT, CDR2 SNEGSKA (reference sequence). CDR3 DNA sequence: TGCAGTGCTGCCCTTGGGGTCGATGAGCAGTTCTTC. As protein: CSAALGVDEQFF.